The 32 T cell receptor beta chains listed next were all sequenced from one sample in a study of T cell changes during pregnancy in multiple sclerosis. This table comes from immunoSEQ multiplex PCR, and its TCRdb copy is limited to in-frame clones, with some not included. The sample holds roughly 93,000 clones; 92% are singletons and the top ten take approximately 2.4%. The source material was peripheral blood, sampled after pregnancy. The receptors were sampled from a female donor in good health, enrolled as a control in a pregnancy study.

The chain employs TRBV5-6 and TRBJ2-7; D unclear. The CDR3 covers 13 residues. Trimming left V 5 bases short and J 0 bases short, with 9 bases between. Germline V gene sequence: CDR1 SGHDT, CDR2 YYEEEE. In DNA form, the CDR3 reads TGTGCCAGCAGGGTGACATCCTCCTACGAGCAGTACTTC. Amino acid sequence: CASRVTSSYEQYF.

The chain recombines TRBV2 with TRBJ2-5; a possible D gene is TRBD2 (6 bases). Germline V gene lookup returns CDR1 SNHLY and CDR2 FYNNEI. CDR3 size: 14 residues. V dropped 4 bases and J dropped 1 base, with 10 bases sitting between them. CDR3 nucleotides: TGTGCCAGCAGTGGACTAGACCCCCAAGAGACCCAGTACTTC. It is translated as CASSGLDPQETQYF.

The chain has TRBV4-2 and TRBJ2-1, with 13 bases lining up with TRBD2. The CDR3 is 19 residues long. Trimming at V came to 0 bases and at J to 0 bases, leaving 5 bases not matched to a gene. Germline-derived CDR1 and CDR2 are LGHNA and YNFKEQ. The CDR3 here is CASSQESRTSGSSYNEQFF. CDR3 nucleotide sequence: TGTGCCAGCAGCCAAGAATCCAGGACTAGCGGGAGCTCCTACAATGAGCAGTTCTTC.

The CDR3 loop reads CASSAYSNNEQFF. CDR3 DNA sequence: TGTGCCAGCAGTGCCTATTCTAACAATGAGCAGTTCTTC. The V and J genes are TRBV2 and TRBJ2-1; D is ambiguous. The CDR3 contains 13 residues. The germline V and J ends were trimmed by 4 bases and 5 bases, with 9 bases remaining between them. Germline CDR1 SNHLY, CDR2 FYNNEI.

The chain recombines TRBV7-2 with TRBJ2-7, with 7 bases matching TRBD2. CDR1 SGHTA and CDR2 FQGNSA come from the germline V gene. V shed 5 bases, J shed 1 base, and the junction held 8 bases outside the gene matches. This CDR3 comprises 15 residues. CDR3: CASSTGGESSYEQYF. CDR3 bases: TGTGCCAGCAGCACTGGGGGGGAGAGTTCCTACGAGCAGTACTTC.

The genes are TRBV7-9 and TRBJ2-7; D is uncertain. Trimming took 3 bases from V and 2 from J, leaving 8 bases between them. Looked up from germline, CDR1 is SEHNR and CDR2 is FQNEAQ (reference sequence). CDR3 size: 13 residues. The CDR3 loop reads CASSLVQTYEQYF. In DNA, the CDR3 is TGTGCCAGCAGCTTGGTACAAACCTACGAGCAGTACTTC.

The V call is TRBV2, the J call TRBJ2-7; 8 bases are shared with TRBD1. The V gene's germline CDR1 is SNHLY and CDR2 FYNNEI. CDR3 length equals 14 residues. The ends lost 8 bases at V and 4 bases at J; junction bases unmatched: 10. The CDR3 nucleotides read TGTGCCAGCGGAAAGAGACAGGGGCGGTACGAGCAGTACTTC. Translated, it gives CASGKRQGRYEQYF.

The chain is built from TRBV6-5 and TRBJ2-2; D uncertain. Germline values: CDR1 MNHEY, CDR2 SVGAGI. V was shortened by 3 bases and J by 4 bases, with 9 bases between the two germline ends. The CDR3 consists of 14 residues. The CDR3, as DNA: TGTGCCAGCAGTTATTTGCTTAGCACCGGGGAGCTGTTTTTT. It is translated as CASSYLLSTGELFF.

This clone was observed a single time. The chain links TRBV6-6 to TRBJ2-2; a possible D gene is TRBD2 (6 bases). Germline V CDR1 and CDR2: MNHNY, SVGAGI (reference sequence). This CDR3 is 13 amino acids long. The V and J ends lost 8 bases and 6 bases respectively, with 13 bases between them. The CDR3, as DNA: TGTGCCAGCCTCCTGGGGGAGGCCGGGGAGCTGTTTTTT. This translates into CASLLGEAGELFF.

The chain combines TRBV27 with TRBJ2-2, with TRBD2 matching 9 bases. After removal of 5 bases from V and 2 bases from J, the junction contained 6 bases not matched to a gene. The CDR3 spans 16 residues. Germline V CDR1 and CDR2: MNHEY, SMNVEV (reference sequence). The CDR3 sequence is CASSTRLAVNTGELFF. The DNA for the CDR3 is TGTGCCAGCAGTACGCGACTAGCGGTAAACACCGGGGAGCTGTTTTTT.

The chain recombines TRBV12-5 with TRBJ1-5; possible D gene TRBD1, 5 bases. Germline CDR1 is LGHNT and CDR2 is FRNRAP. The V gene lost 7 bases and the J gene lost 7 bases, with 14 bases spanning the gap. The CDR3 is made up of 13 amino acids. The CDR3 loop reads CASASGGLQPQHF. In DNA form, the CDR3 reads TGTGCTAGTGCCTCGGGGGGTCTACAGCCCCAGCATTTT.

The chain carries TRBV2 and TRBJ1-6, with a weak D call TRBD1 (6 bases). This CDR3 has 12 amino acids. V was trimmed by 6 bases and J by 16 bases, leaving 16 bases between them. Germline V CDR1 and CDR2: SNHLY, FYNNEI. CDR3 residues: CASRDIRQELHF. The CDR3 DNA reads TGTGCCAGCAGGGACATTCGACAGGAACTCCACTTT. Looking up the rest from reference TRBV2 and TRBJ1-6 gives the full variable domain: EPEVTQTPSHQVTQMGQEVILRCVPISNHLYFYWYRQILGQKVEFLVSFYNNEISEKSEIFDDQFSVERPDGSNFTLKIRSTKLEDSAMYFCASRDIRQELHFGNGTRLTVT.

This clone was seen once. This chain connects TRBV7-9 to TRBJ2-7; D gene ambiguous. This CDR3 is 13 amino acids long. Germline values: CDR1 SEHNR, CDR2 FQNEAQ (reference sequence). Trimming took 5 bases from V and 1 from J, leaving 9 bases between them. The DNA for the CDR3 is TGTGCCAGCAGCCACCCAACTTCCTACGAGCAGTACTTC. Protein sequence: CASSHPTSYEQYF.

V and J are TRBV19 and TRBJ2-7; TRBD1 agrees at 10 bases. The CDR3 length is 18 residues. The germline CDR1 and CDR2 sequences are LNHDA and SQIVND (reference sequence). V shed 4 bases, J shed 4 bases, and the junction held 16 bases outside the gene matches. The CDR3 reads CASSTPRKTDRGHYEQYF. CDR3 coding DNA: TGTGCCAGTAGTACACCAAGAAAAACAGACAGGGGGCATTACGAGCAGTACTTC.

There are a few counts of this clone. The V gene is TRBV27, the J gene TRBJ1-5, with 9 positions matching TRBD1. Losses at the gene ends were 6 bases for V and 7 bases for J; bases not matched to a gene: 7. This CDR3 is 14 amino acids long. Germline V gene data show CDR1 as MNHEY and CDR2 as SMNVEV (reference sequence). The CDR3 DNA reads TGTGCCAGCAGCCTACAGGGGGCAGGGCAGCCCCAGCATTTT. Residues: CASSLQGAGQPQHF.

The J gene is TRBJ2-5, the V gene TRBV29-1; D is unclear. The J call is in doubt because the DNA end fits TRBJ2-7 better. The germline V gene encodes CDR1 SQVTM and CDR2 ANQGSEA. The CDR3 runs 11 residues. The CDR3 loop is CSVEFKYEQYF. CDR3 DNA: TGCAGCGTTGAATTTAAGTACGAGCAGTACTTC.

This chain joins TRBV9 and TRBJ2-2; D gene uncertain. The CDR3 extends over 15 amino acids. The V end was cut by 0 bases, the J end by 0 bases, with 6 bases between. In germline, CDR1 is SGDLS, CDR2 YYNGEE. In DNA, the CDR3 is TGTGCCAGCAGCGTAGTTTCAGCGAACACCGGGGAGCTGTTTTTT. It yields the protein CASSVVSANTGELFF.

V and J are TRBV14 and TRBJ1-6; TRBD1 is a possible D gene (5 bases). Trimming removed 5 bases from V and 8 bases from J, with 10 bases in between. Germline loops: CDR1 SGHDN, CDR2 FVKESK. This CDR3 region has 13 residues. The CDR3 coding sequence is TGTGCCAGCAGCGACCAGGGTTATTCACCCCTCCACTTT. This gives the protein CASSDQGYSPLHF.

The CDR3 bases are TGTGCCTGGAGTCGAAAACAGGCTCAAGAGACCCAGTACTTC. As protein: CAWSRKQAQETQYF. V is TRBV30 and J is TRBJ2-5; possibly TRBD1 for D (5 bases). This CDR3 has 14 amino acids. V lost 2 bases to trimming and J lost 2 bases, with 12 bases between them. Germline V lookup: CDR1 GTSNPN, CDR2 SVGIG (reference sequence).

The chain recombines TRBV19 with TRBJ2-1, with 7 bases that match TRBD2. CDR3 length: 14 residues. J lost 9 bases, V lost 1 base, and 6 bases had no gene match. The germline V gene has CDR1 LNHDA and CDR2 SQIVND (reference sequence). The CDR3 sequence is CASSIVGGVGEQFF. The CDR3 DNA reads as TGTGCCAGTAGTATAGTTGGGGGGGTTGGTGAGCAGTTCTTC.

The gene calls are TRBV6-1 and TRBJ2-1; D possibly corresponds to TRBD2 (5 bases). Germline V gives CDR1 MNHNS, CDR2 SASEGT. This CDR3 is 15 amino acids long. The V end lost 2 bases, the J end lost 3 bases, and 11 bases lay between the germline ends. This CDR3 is CASSERGQRYNEQFF. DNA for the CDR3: TGTGCCAGCAGTGAAAGAGGGCAGCGCTACAATGAGCAGTTCTTC.

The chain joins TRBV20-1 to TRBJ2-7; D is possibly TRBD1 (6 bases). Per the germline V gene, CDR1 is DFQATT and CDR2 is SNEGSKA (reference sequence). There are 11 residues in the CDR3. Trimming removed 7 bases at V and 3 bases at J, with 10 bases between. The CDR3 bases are TGCAGTGTCCAGGGGTACTACGAGCAGTACTTC. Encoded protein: CSVQGYYEQYF.

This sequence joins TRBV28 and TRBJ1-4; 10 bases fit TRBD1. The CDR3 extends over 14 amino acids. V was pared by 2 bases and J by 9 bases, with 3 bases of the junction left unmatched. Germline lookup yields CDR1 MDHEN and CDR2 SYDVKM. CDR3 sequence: CASSLGTGVKKLFF. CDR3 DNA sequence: TGTGCCAGCAGTTTAGGGACAGGGGTTAAAAAACTGTTTTTT.

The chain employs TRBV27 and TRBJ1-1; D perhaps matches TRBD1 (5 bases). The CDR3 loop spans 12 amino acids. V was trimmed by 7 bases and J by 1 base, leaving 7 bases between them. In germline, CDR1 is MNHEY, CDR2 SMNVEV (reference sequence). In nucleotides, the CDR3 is TGTGCCAGCACAGGGCGGAACACTGAAGCTTTCTTT. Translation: CASTGRNTEAFF.

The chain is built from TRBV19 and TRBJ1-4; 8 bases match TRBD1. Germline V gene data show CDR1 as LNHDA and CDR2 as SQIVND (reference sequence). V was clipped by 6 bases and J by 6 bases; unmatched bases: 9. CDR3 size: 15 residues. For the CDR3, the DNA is TGTGCCAGTAGCCCGGACAGGGCGCGATATGAAAAACTGTTTTTT. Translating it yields CASSPDRARYEKLFF.

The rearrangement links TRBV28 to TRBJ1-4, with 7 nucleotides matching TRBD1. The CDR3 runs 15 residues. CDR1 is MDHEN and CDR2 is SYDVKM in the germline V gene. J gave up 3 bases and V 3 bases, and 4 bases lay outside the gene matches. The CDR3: CASSFLGTANEKLFF. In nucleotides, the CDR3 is TGTGCCAGCAGTTTTCTGGGGACAGCTAATGAAAAACTGTTTTTT.

The CDR3 DNA reads as TGTGCCAGCAGCGTAGGCGGAATGGACACCGGGGAGCTGTTTTTT. It specifies CASSVGGMDTGELFF. The genes are TRBV9 and TRBJ2-2; D gene unclear. Trimming took 0 bases from V and 3 from J, leaving 9 bases between them. Germline-derived CDR1 and CDR2 are SGDLS and YYNGEE. This CDR3 spans 15 amino acids. Using reference TRBV9 and TRBJ2-2 for the parts outside the CDR3, the full variable domain is DSGVTQTPKHLITATGQRVTLRCSPRSGDLSVYWYQQSLDQGLQFLIQYYNGEERAKGNILERFSAQQFPDLHSELNLSSLELGDSALYFCASSVGGMDTGELFFGEGSRLTVL.

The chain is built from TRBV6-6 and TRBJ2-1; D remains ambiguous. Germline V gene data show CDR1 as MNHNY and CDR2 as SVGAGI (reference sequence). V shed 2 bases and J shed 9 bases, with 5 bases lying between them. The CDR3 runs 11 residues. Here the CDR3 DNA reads TGTGCCAGCAGTTACGTAATTGAGCAGTTCTTC. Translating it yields CASSYVIEQFF.

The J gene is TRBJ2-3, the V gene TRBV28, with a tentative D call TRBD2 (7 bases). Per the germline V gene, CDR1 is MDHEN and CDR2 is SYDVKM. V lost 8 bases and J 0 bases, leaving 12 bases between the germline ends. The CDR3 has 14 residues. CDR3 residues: CASGGGRSTDTQYF. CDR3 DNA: TGTGCCAGCGGGGGGGGGCGAAGCACAGATACGCAGTATTTT.

This chain's CDR3 is CASRGRVTGGYTF. The CDR3, as DNA: TGTGCCAGCAGGGGCAGGGTAACCGGGGGCTACACCTTC. The chain uses TRBV2 and TRBJ1-2, with D possibly matching TRBD1 (5 bases). Trimming pared 6 bases from V and 8 bases from J, leaving 16 bases between. The CDR3 runs to 13 residues. Germline V gene lookup returns CDR1 SNHLY and CDR2 FYNNEI.

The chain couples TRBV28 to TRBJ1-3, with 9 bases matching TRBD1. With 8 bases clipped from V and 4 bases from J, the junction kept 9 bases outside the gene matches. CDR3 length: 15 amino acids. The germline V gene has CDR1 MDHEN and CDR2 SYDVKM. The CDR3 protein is CASDKRGQGGNTIYF. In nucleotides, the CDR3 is TGTGCCAGCGATAAGAGGGGACAGGGAGGAAACACCATATATTTT.

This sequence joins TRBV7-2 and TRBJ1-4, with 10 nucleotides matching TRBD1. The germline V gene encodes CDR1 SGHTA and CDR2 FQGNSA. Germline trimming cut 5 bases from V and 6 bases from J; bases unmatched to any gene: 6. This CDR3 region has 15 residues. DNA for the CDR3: TGTGCCAGCAGCCCGCGACAGGGGGCGGATGAAAAACTGTTTTTT. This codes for CASSPRQGADEKLFF.